Presented here are 9 T cell receptor beta chains from one specimen sequenced in a study of early T cells in non-severe SARS-CoV-2 infection. TCRdb processed the 5' RACE reads anew with MiXCR; each CDR3 protein has one entry. The table shows around 30,000 distinct CDR3 sequences, with under 6.5% occurring only once. The source material was whole blood. Receptors were obtained from an adult who was a healthcare worker with PCR-confirmed SARS-CoV-2 infection or an uninfected control (not recorded which).

This clonotype was seen many times. V gene TRBV19 combines with J gene TRBJ2-2, with D uncertain. The length of the CDR3 is 14 residues. The V gene lost 2 bases and the J gene lost 1 base, with 5 bases spanning the gap. Germline CDR1 LNHDA, CDR2 SQIVND (reference sequence). The CDR3 loop is CASSIRGNTGELFF. The CDR3 DNA follows: TGTGCCAGTAGTATAAGAGGGAACACCGGGGAGCTGTTTTTT. Full variable domain (missing parts from reference TRBV19 and TRBJ2-2): DGGITQSPKYLFRKEGQNVTLSCEQNLNHDAMYWYRQDPGQGLRLIYYSQIVNDFQKGDIAEGYSVSREKKESFPLTVTSAQKNPTAFYLCASSIRGNTGELFFGEGSRLTVL.

In its sample, this clonotype was seen many times. The chain joins TRBV27 to TRBJ2-5; D possibly corresponds to TRBD1 (6 bases). There are 16 residues in the CDR3. The germline CDR1 and CDR2 sequences are MNHEY and SMNVEV (reference sequence). V shed 2 bases and J shed 2 bases, with 15 bases lying between them. CDR3: CASSLAGKGEQETQYF. In nucleotides, the CDR3 is TGTGCCAGCAGTTTAGCAGGGAAGGGGGAGCAAGAGACCCAGTACTTC.

On this clonotype: A read error is possible here, since a much larger clone lies one base away. V is TRBV10-1 and J is TRBJ2-5; tentative D call: TRBD1 (5 bases). Germline V gene data show CDR1 as WNHNN and CDR2 as SYGVQD (reference sequence). CDR3 length: 13 residues. The CDR3 sequence: CTSSETAQETQYF. CDR3 nucleotides: TGCACCAGCAGTGAGACAGCGCAAGAGACCCAGTACTTC.

The table lists this clonotype with many counts. The chain combines TRBV5-1 with TRBJ2-7; 7 positions agree with TRBD1. V lost 3 bases, J lost 4 bases, and 10 bases stayed unmatched. Germline V gene data show CDR1 as SGHRS and CDR2 as YFSETQ. CDR3 size: 15 residues. The CDR3 DNA reads TGCGCCAGCAGCTACTACCAGGACAGGCAATACGAGCAGTACTTC. It translates to CASSYYQDRQYEQYF.

This clonotype was seen many times. This chain uses TRBV20-1 with TRBJ2-2, with D possibly TRBD2 on 6 matching bases. The CDR3 loop spans 17 amino acids. The germline V gene has CDR1 DFQATT and CDR2 SNEGSKA (reference sequence). V dropped 0 bases and J dropped 0 bases, with 14 bases sitting between them. The CDR3 DNA follows: TGCAGTGCTAGAGATTTAAGGCGGGGACCGAACACCGGGGAGCTGTTTTTT. This translates into CSARDLRRGPNTGELFF.

This clonotype was detected many times. CDR3 region: CASSSSDTQYF. In DNA form, the CDR3 reads TGTGCCAGCAGCAGTTCAGATACGCAGTATTTT. The chain is built from TRBV7-2 and TRBJ2-3; D unresolved. V was cut by 5 bases and J by 4 bases, with 4 bases left in between. The CDR3 has 11 residues. Per the germline V gene, CDR1 is SGHTA and CDR2 is FQGNSA. The full variable domain, in which reference TRBV7-2 and TRBJ2-3 provide the parts outside the CDR3, is GAGVSQSPSNKVTEKGKDVELRCDPISGHTALYWYRQSLGQGLEFLIYFQGNSAPDKSGLPSDRFSAERTGGSVSTLTIQRTQQEDSAVYLCASSSSDTQYFGPGTRLTVL.

The chain carries TRBV5-4 and TRBJ2-5; TRBD2 aligns across 7 bases. The V and J ends lost 5 bases and 1 base, in that order; junction bases with no gene match: 14. The CDR3 has 17 amino acids. CDR1 and CDR2 from the germline V gene are SGHNT and YYREEE (reference sequence). In DNA form, the CDR3 reads TGTGCCAGCAGATCCGGGCCGGGCGGGGGACTCCAAGAGACCCAGTACTTC. Protein product: CASRSGPGGGLQETQYF.

This clonotype came up a few times. The V and J genes are TRBV20-1 and TRBJ1-3; D gene unclear. Trimming removed 5 bases at V and 4 bases at J, with 9 bases between. Looked up from germline, CDR1 is DFQATT and CDR2 is SNEGSKA (reference sequence). The CDR3 totals 12 residues. The CDR3 DNA is TGCAGTGCTCCTTTTGGGGGAAACACCATATATTTT. It encodes CSAPFGGNTIYF.

The chain carries TRBV12-3 or TRBV12-4 and TRBJ2-3, with D unresolved. V lost 3 bases and J 4 bases, leaving 11 bases between the germline ends. The CDR3 loop spans 14 amino acids. In DNA form, the CDR3 reads TGTGCCAGCAGTTTTCACGAAAGGGCAGATACGCAGTATTTT. Translating it yields CASSFHERADTQYF.